These 8 T cell receptor beta chains came from one sample sequenced in a study of OX40 agonist ivuxolimab in advanced cancers. Sequencing used immunoSEQ multiplex PCR; TCRdb keeps in-frame clones, though not all of them. The sample yields under 70,000 clones, approximately 84% seen once. The sequencing used CD4+ or CD8+ T cells sorted from blood, collected in a trial of the OX40 agonist ivuxolimab. The origin of the receptors is an adult with an advanced solid tumor such as melanoma, head and neck, liver or kidney cancer.

The V call is TRBV11-1, the J call TRBJ1-3, with D uncertain. Germline CDR1 and CDR2: SGHAT and FQDESV (reference sequence). The CDR3 length is 14 residues. V was clipped by 5 bases and J by 0 bases, with 8 bases between them. CDR3 nucleotides: TGTGCCAGCAGCGGGCAGACCTCTGGAAACACCATATATTTT. Translated, it gives CASSGQTSGNTIYF.

The chain uses TRBV7-9 and TRBJ1-1; no definite D call. This CDR3 is 14 amino acids long. Trimming stripped 4 bases from V and 2 bases from J, with 11 bases between. Germline V gives CDR1 SEHNR, CDR2 FQNEAQ (reference sequence). The CDR3 reads CASSSMAENTEAFF. The CDR3 bases are TGTGCCAGCAGCTCGATGGCGGAAAACACTGAAGCTTTCTTT.

J is TRBJ1-1 and V is TRBV7-3, with D perhaps matching TRBD1 (5 bases). Deletions cut 3 bases from V and 14 bases from J, with 19 bases between. Germline loops: CDR1 SGHTA, CDR2 FQGTGA. The CDR3 consists of 13 residues. CDR3 loop: CASSFAGTPSRFF. The CDR3 DNA sequence: TGTGCCAGCAGCTTCGCCGGGACGCCTTCGCGGTTCTTT.

The chain links TRBV5-4 to TRBJ2-1, with 10 bases that match TRBD2. Trimming cost V 4 bases and J 3 bases; bases outside gene matches: 4. Germline CDR1 is SGHNT and CDR2 is YYREEE (reference sequence). This CDR3 region has 15 residues. The CDR3 is CASSISSGGYNEQFF. DNA of the CDR3: TGTGCCAGCAGCATCTCTAGCGGGGGCTACAATGAGCAGTTCTTC. The whole variable domain, filled in from reference TRBV5-4 and TRBJ2-1, reads ETGVTQSPTHLIKTRGQQVTLRCSSQSGHNTVSWYQQALGQGPQFIFQYYREEENGRGNFPPRFSGLQFPNYSSELNVNALELDDSALYLCASSISSGGYNEQFFGPGTRLTVL.

The chain links TRBV6-1 to TRBJ2-7, with D hard to call. Germline V lookup: CDR1 MNHNS, CDR2 SASEGT. This CDR3 comprises 15 residues. The V and J ends lost 0 bases and 3 bases respectively, with 12 bases between them. The CDR3 is CASSEAGLIVYEQYF. The CDR3 DNA sequence: TGTGCCAGCAGTGAAGCTGGCCTCATCGTCTACGAGCAGTACTTC.

The J gene is TRBJ2-7, the V gene TRBV5-1, with 7 positions matching TRBD2. The J segment lost 0 bases and the V segment lost 4 bases, leaving 7 bases of the junction unmatched. Germline CDR1 SGHRS, CDR2 YFSETQ. This CDR3 has 15 residues. Here the CDR3 DNA reads TGCGCCAGCAGCAAAGGGGAGGGACCCTCCTACGAGCAGTACTTC. Translating it yields CASSKGEGPSYEQYF. Combining the CDR3 with reference TRBV5-1 and TRBJ2-7 gives the whole variable domain KAGVTQTPRYLIKTRGQQVTLSCSPISGHRSVSWYQQTPGQGLQFLFEYFSETQRNKGNFPGRFSGRQFSNSRSEMNVSTLELGDSALYLCASSKGEGPSYEQYFGPGTRLTVT.

The chain carries TRBV30 and TRBJ2-7; 8 positions match TRBD2. Germline CDR1 is GTSNPN and CDR2 is SVGIG (reference sequence). V lost 2 bases to trimming and J lost 2 bases; unmatched junction nucleotides: 8. This CDR3 comprises 15 residues. The CDR3 DNA reads as TGTGCCTGGAGTAAGGAACGGGGGGGAACCTACGAGCAGTACTTC. Protein sequence: CAWSKERGGTYEQYF. Full variable domain (remainder filled in from reference TRBV30 and TRBJ2-7): SQTIHQWPATLVQPVGSPLSLECTVEGTSNPNLYWYRQAAGRGLQLLFYSVGIGQISSEVPQNLSASRPQDRQFILSSKKLLLSDSGFYLCAWSKERGGTYEQYFGPGTRLTVT.

The genes are TRBV19 and TRBJ2-7; D is ambiguous. The V end lost 5 bases, the J end lost 3 bases, and 14 bases lay between the germline ends. The CDR3 is made up of 14 amino acids. Looked up from germline, CDR1 is LNHDA and CDR2 is SQIVND (reference sequence). The DNA of the CDR3 is TGTGCCAGTAGTCCCCGACCCATCAACTACGAGCAGTACTTC. Translation gives CASSPRPINYEQYF.